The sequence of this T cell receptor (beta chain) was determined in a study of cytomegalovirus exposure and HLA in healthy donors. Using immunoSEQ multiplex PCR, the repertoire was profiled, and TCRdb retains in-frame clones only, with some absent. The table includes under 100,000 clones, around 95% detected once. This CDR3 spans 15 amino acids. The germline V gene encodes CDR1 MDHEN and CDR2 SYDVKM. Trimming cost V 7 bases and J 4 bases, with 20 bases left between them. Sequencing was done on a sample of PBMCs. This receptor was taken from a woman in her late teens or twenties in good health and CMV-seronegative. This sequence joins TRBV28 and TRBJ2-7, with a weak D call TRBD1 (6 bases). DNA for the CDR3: TGTGCCAGCAACACACAGGGCAGAGGATATTACGAGCAGTACTTC. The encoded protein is CASNTQGRGYYEQYF.